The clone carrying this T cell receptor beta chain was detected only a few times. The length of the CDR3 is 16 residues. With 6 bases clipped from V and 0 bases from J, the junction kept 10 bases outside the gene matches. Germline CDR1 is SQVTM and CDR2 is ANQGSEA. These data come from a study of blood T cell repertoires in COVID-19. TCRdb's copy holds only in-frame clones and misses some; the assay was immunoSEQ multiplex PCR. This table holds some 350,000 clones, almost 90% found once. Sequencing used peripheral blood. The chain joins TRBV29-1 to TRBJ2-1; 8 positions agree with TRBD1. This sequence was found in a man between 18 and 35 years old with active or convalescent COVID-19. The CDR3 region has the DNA TGCAGCGTCGCCCCGAGGACAGGGCTCTCCTACAATGAGCAGTTCTTC. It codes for CSVAPRTGLSYNEQFF.